A selection of T cell receptor beta chains follows, all from one sample in a study of shared clonotypes between healthy human individuals. The data were produced by immunoSEQ multiplex PCR, yet TCRdb's version contains in-frame clones alone and is incomplete. The sample lists 450,000 to 650,000 clones, roughly 72% seen once, with 12% in the top ten. The sample was PBMCs. The origin of the receptors is a woman aged 40 to 49 in good health. Some clones in this sample may be carry-over from other donors' samples. The CDR3 runs from the conserved cysteine through the conserved F or W. The D gene is left open where the match is weak. Clone size appears in some rows only: once, few, many, or a class for an expanded clone.

>15|TRBJ2-7|TRBV18|TRBD1|-
CASSPPVKQGYEQYF
TGTGCCAGCTCACCCCCTGTTAAACAGGGGTACGAGCAGTACTTC
>14|TRBJ2-2|TRBV25-1|-|-
CASSISIGTGELFF
TGTGCCAGCAGTATCTCTATAGGGACCGGGGAGCTGTTTTTT
>13|TRBJ2-5|TRBV5-1|-|-
CASSPGPFETQYF
TGCGCCAGCAGCCCGGGACCCTTTGAAACCCAGTACTTC
>15|TRBJ2-5|TRBV9|TRBD2|many
CASSVGGRDVETQYF
TGTGCCAGCAGCGTAGGCGGGAGGGATGTAGAGACCCAGTACTTC
>15|TRBJ1-2|TRBV4-2|TRBD1|-
CASSNQWTGMAGYTF
TGTGCCAGCAGCAACCAATGGACAGGGATGGCTGGCTACACCTTC
>16|TRBJ2-7|TRBV18|-|-
CASSSTRNKVSYEQYF
TGTGCCAGCTCATCGACGCGGAATAAAGTATCCTACGAGCAGTACTTC
>14|TRBJ1-4|TRBV5-6|-|-
CASSYRVGSEKLFF
TGTGCCAGCAGCTACAGGGTGGGATCAGAAAAACTGTTTTTT
>14|TRBJ2-7|TRBV4-3|TRBD2|-
CASSQAGDYYEQYF
TGCGCCAGCAGCCAAGCGGGGGACTACTACGAGCAGTACTTC
>15|TRBJ2-7|TRBV18|TRBD1|-
CASSPAQGVAYEQYF
TGTGCCAGCTCACCCGCACAGGGGGTTGCTTACGAGCAGTACTTC
>15|TRBJ2-7|TRBV18|TRBD2|-
CASSPYSGRGHEQYF
TGTGCCAGCTCACCTTATAGCGGGAGAGGCCACGAGCAGTACTTC
>15|TRBJ2-5|TRBV6-1|TRBD2|-
CASSVTSGREETQYF
TGTGCCAGCAGCGTGACTAGCGGGAGGGAGGAGACCCAGTACTTC
>16|TRBJ2-1|TRBV7-8|TRBD2|-
CASSTPSSGLDNEQFF
TGTGCCAGCAGCACGCCCTCTAGCGGGTTGGACAATGAGCAGTTCTTC
>14|TRBJ2-7|TRBV5-1|TRBD2|once
CASRGTSETYEQYF
TGTGCCAGCAGGGGGACTAGCGAGACCTACGAGCAGTACTTC
>11|TRBJ1-1|TRBV20-1|-|-
CSAQGDTEAFF
TGCAGTGCCCAAGGGGATACTGAAGCTTTCTTT
>14|TRBJ2-7|TRBV7-2|-|-
CASSLAVGPYEQYF
TGTGCCAGCAGCTTAGCGGTTGGGCCGTACGAGCAGTACTTC
>15|TRBJ2-7|TRBV29-1|-|-
CSVRRGWQQNYEQYF
TGCAGCGTCCGGCGGGGTTGGCAGCAAAACTACGAGCAGTACTTC
>12|TRBJ2-4|TRBV29-1|-|once
CSVELAKNIQYF
TGCAGCGTTGAACTAGCCAAAAACATTCAGTACTTC
>16|TRBJ2-2|TRBV5-4|-|-
CASSLGGGPNTGELFF
TGTGCCAGCAGCTTGGGTGGCGGACCGAACACCGGGGAGCTGTTTTTT
>14|TRBJ2-7|TRBV6-6|-|-
CASTRGHPSYEQYF
TGTGCCAGCACTCGAGGACACCCCTCCTACGAGCAGTACTTC
>13|TRBJ1-4|TRBV4-2|-|-
CASSQDLSEKLFF
TGTGCCAGCAGCCAAGATTTGTCTGAAAAACTGTTTTTT
>16|TRBJ1-2|TRBV4-2|TRBD1|-
CASSQDPTGANYGYTF
TGTGCCAGCAGCCAAGATCCTACAGGGGCTAACTATGGCTACACCTTC
>14|TRBJ2-1|TRBV28|-|-
CASSWGPSVGEQFF
TGTGCCAGCAGTTGGGGACCTAGTGTCGGTGAGCAGTTCTTC
>15|TRBJ1-1|TRBV27|TRBD1|-
CASSPSTGLNTEAFF
TGTGCCAGCAGTCCCTCGACAGGGTTGAACACTGAAGCTTTCTTT
>13|TRBJ2-3|TRBV7-7|-|-
CASSLGRTDTQYF
TGTGCTAGCAGCTTAGGGCGCACAGATACGCAGTATTTT
>14|TRBJ2-2|TRBV6-1|TRBD2|-
CASSEWRGTGELFF
TGTGCCAGCAGTGAATGGCGGGGGACCGGGGAGCTGTTTTTT
>15|TRBJ2-3|TRBV9|-|-
CASSVEAGYTDTQYF
TGTGCCAGCAGCGTAGAGGCGGGGTACACAGATACGCAGTATTTT
>16|TRBJ2-3|TRBV7-8|TRBD2|-
CASSTLRGSSTDTQYF
TGTGCCAGCAGCACTCTGCGCGGGAGTAGCACAGATACGCAGTATTTT
>14|TRBJ2-3|TRBV2|TRBD2|few
CASKVSGSTDTQYF
TGTGCCAGCAAGGTTAGCGGGAGCACAGATACGCAGTATTTT
>16|TRBJ2-1|TRBV10-3|TRBD2|few
CATKLADFGRDNEQFF
TGTGCCACGAAACTAGCGGACTTCGGGAGGGACAATGAGCAGTTCTTC
>14|TRBJ2-5|TRBV6-1|-|few
CASREEPRFGTQYF
TGTGCCAGCCGCGAGGAACCAAGATTCGGGACCCAGTACTTC
>14|TRBJ1-1|TRBV28|TRBD1|-
CASTWGTGGTEAFF
TGTGCCAGCACCTGGGGGACAGGTGGCACTGAAGCTTTCTTT
>13|TRBJ1-4|TRBV5-1|-|-
CASSFRAGEKLFF
TGCGCCAGCAGCTTCAGGGCTGGAGAAAAACTGTTTTTT
>15|TRBJ2-1|TRBV7-3|TRBD2|once
CASSQLAGSYNEQFF
TGTGCCAGCAGCCAGTTAGCGGGTTCCTACAATGAGCAGTTCTTC
>15|TRBJ1-5|TRBV28|TRBD1|-
CASSLLQGARQPQHF
TGTGCCAGCAGTTTATTACAGGGGGCGAGACAGCCCCAGCATTTT
>19|TRBJ2-3|TRBV7-8|TRBD2|-
CASSSNRGVAVTSTDTQYF
TGTGCCAGCAGCAGTAACCGGGGGGTAGCCGTCACTAGCACAGATACGCAGTATTTT
>13|TRBJ2-3|TRBV7-9|-|-
CASSPPGGDTQYF
TGTGCCAGCAGCCCACCCGGAGGAGATACGCAGTATTTT
>14|TRBJ2-3|TRBV28|TRBD1|-
CASSRQGSTDTQYF
TGTGCCAGCAGCAGACAGGGGAGCACAGATACGCAGTATTTT
>15|TRBJ1-5|TRBV28|TRBD1|few
CASSIQGIVRQPQHF
TGTGCCAGCAGTATACAGGGGATTGTGCGTCAGCCCCAGCATTTT
>14|TRBJ2-2|TRBV6-5|-|-
CASRGDPQSGELFF
TGTGCCAGCAGGGGGGACCCGCAATCCGGGGAGCTGTTTTTT
>14|TRBJ2-7|TRBV4-1|-|-
CASSQKDGNYEQYF
TGCGCCAGCAGCCAGAAGGACGGCAACTACGAGCAGTACTTC
>15|TRBJ2-3|TRBV7-8|-|-
CASSLLQRGTDTQYF
TGTGCCAGCAGCCTCCTTCAGCGGGGCACAGATACGCAGTATTTT
>17|TRBJ1-5|TRBV18|TRBD1|-
CASSPQQGVGGNQPQHF
TGTGCCAGCTCGCCCCAACAGGGGGTAGGGGGGAATCAGCCCCAGCATTTT
>15|TRBJ2-7|TRBV7-9|-|-
CASSPLGGATYEQYF
TGTGCCAGCAGCCCCCTCGGTGGCGCTACCTACGAGCAGTACTTC
>15|TRBJ2-3|TRBV11-2|TRBD1|-
CASSRDRGGTDTQYF
TGTGCCAGCAGCCGGGACAGGGGTGGCACAGATACGCAGTATTTT
>15|TRBJ2-5|TRBV19|TRBD2|-
CASTPGLAGAETQYF
TGTGCCAGTACCCCGGGACTAGCGGGAGCAGAGACCCAGTACTTC
>16|TRBJ2-6|TRBV6-6|-|-
CASSYSTGTGANVLTF
TGTGCCAGCAGTTACTCGACCGGGACTGGGGCCAACGTCCTGACTTTC
>16|TRBJ2-1|TRBV30|-|-
CAWSPGRDAWRDEQFF
TGTGCCTGGAGTCCCGGACGGGACGCATGGCGCGATGAGCAGTTCTTC
>17|TRBJ2-7|TRBV5-5|-|-
CASSLVGRATISYEQYF
TGTGCCAGCAGCTTGGTCGGTCGGGCCACCATCTCCTACGAGCAGTACTTC
>13|TRBJ1-1|TRBV7-2|-|-
CASSFLWRGEAFF
TGTGCCAGCAGCTTTTTGTGGAGGGGTGAAGCTTTCTTT
>14|TRBJ2-1|TRBV7-6|-|-
CASSYIDYGNEQFF
TGTGCCAGCAGCTATATCGATTATGGCAATGAGCAGTTCTTC